This TCR beta chain was observed in a study of shared clonotypes between healthy human individuals. There were only Caucasian adults among the donors, and all lived in Nashville, Tennessee. The protocol was immunoSEQ multiplex PCR, while the TCRdb copy is restricted to in-frame clones and leaves out a portion. The sample has about a million clones, around 77% seen once; the top ten hold roughly 0.9%. Sequencing input: memory CD4+ T cells from PBMCs. The subset: CD45RA-negative fraction. The sequence derives from a man between 18 and 29 years old in good health. Some clones in this sample may be carry-over from other donors' samples.

The CDR3 loop is CASSLQGPRDTEAFF. CDR3 in DNA: TGCGCCAGCAGCTTGCAGGGCCCACGGGACACTGAAGCTTTCTTT. J is TRBJ1-1 and V is TRBV5-1; D possibly corresponds to TRBD1 (5 bases). Per the germline V gene, CDR1 is SGHRS and CDR2 is YFSETQ. Trimming stripped 1 base from V and 3 bases from J, with 13 bases between. The CDR3 covers 15 residues.